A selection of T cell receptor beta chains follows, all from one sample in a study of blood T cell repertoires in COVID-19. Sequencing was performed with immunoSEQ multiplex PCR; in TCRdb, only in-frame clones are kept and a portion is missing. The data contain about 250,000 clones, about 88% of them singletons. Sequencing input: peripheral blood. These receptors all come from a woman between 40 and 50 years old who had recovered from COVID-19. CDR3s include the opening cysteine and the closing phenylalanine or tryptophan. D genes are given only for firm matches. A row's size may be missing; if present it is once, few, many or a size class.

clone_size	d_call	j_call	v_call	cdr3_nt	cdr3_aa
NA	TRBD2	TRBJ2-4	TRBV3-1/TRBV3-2	TGTGCCAGCAGCCAAGACCCCCCCGGGGGGGAAGCCAAAAACATTCAGTACTTC	CASSQDPPGGEAKNIQYF
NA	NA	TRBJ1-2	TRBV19	TGTGCCAGTAGTCCTCGAGGGGGGGGAGGATATGGCTACACCTTC	CASSPRGGGGYGYTF
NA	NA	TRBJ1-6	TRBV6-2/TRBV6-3	TGTGCCAGCAGTTACGGTGAAGGGGGACCGCATAATTCACCCCTCCACTTT	CASSYGEGGPHNSPLHF
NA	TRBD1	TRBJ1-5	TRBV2	TGTGCCAGCAGAAGACAGGGGGCGAACAATCAGCCCCAGCATTTT	CASRRQGANNQPQHF
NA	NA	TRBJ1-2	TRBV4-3	TGCGCCAGCAGCCAAGCCCCGGGGGAGCCGATTAACTATGGCTACACCTTC	CASSQAPGEPINYGYTF
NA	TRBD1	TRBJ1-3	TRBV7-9	TGTGCCAGCAGCTTTCAGGGGGCTGGAAACACCATATATTTT	CASSFQGAGNTIYF
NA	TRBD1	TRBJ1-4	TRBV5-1	TGCGCCAGCAGCTTGGGAACAGGGGTCGCTGAAAAACTGTTTTTT	CASSLGTGVAEKLFF
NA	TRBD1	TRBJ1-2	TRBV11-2	TGTGCCAGCAGCTCCGGTCAGGGGGCCATAGCTAACTATGGCTACACCTTC	CASSSGQGAIANYGYTF
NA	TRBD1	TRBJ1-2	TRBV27	TGTGCCAGCAGTTTTGGGGACAGGCTATTAAGCTACACCTTC	CASSFGDRLLSYTF
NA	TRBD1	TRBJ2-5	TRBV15	TGTGCCACCAGCAACGGAGGGACAGGATTTTTTGGGACCCAGTACTTC	CATSNGGTGFFGTQYF
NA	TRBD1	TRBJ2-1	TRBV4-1	TGCGCCAGCAGCCAAGACGCGGTATTCGACAGGGGCTCCTACAATGAGCAGTTCTTC	CASSQDAVFDRGSYNEQFF
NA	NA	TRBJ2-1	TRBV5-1	TGCGCCAGCAGCGCCCTAGGGGCGAGTCTAGGAGATGAGCAGTTCTTC	CASSALGASLGDEQFF
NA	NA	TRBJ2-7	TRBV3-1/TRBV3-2	TGTGCCAGCAGCCCCCGGGACAAGGGGTTCCACGAGCAGTACTTC	CASSPRDKGFHEQYF
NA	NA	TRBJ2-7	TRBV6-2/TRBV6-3	TGTGCCAGCAGCCCTCAAGGGGACGAGCAGTACTTC	CASSPQGDEQYF
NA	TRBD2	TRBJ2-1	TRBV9	TGTGCCAGCAGCGAGCCGGGACTAGCTAGAGAGCAGTTCTTC	CASSEPGLAREQFF
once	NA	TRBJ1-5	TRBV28	TGTGCCAGCAGTTTCGACGGGGGGGGACAGCCCCAGCATTTT	CASSFDGGGQPQHF
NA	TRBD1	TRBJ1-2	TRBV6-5	TGTGCCAGCAGCCTCGACAGGGGGTCCTATGGCTACACCTTC	CASSLDRGSYGYTF
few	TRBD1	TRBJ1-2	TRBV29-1	TGCAGCGTAAGGACAGGGGCAAACTATGGCTACACCTTC	CSVRTGANYGYTF
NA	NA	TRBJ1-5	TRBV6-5	TGTGCCAGCAGTTACCGGGGGGTGGTATATCAGCCCCAGCATTTT	CASSYRGVVYQPQHF
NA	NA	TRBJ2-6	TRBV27	TGTGCCAGCAGAAATGAGGCCTCTGGGGCCAACGTCCTGACTTTC	CASRNEASGANVLTF
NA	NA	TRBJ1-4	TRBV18	TGTGCCAGCTCACCAGGGGCTGCCACTAATGAAAAACTGTTTTTT	CASSPGAATNEKLFF
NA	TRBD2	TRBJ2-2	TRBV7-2	TGTGCCAGCAGCCAGAGGCCGGGGGGGACCGGGGAGCTGTTTTTT	CASSQRPGGTGELFF
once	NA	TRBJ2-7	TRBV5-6	TGTGCCAGCAGCTGGAGAGGGAGACGGCTGGACGAGCAGTACTTC	CASSWRGRRLDEQYF
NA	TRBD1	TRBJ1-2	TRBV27	TGTGCCAGCAGATTATCCGGGACAGGCCTAGGCTACACCTTC	CASRLSGTGLGYTF
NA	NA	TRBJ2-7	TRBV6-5	TGTGCCAGCAGTTCTATAGACAGGTTTAGGTCCTACGAGCAGTACTTC	CASSSIDRFRSYEQYF
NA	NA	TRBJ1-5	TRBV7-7	TGTGCTAGCAGCTCTGACCTACTAACCCGGGACAAGGTCAATCAGCCCCAGCATTTT	CASSSDLLTRDKVNQPQHF
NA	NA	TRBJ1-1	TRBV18	TGTGCCAGCTCTCCGGGGGGGGAGTGGACTGAAGCTTTCTTT	CASSPGGEWTEAFF
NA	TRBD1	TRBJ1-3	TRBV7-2	TGTGCCAGCAGCTTCAGACAGGGCTTTGGAAACACCATATATTTT	CASSFRQGFGNTIYF
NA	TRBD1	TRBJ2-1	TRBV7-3	TGTGCCAGCAGCCCGACCGGGACAGCCCGCGGTGAGGCGCAGTTCTTC	CASSPTGTARGEAQFF
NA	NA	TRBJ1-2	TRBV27	TGTGCCAGCAGATTAAACAGGGTTTCCGGCTACACCTTC	CASRLNRVSGYTF
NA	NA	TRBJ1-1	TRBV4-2	TGTGCCAGCAGCCAAGATTGGGCTATGAACACTGAAGCTTTCTTT	CASSQDWAMNTEAFF
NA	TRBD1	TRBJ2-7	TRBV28	TGTGCCAGCAGTTTCCGGGACAGGGGGCCCTACGAGCAGTACTTC	CASSFRDRGPYEQYF
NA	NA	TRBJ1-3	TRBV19	TGTGCCAGTAGGACAGGTAGCTCTGGAAACACCATATATTTT	CASRTGSSGNTIYF
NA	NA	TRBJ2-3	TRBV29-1	TGCAGCGTTGATGGACTCCTAGATACGCAGTATTTT	CSVDGLLDTQYF
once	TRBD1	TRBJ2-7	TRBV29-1	TGCAGCGTGGCGACAGGGGGCGCTGGAATCTCGCTGGGGGAGCAGTACTTC	CSVATGGAGISLGEQYF
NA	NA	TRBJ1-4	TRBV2	TGTGCCAGCAATAACCCAGGGGTACGAGAAAAACTGTTTTTT	CASNNPGVREKLFF
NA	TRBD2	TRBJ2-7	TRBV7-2	TGTGCCAGCAGCGTGACTAGCGGGAGCTACCACGAGCAGTACTTC	CASSVTSGSYHEQYF
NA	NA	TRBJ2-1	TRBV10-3	TGTGCCATCAGTGAGTCGGGGGACTCGCCTAAATACAATGAGCAGTTCTTC	CAISESGDSPKYNEQFF
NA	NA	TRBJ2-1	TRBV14	TGTGCCAGCAGCTCCCGTGGCCTAGCGAGAGCCTACAATGAGCAGTTCTTC	CASSSRGLARAYNEQFF
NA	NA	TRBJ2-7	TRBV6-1	TGTGCCAGCAGTGATATGGGCAGGGGATTAATCTCCTACGAGCAGTACTTC	CASSDMGRGLISYEQYF
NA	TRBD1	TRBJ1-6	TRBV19	TGTGCCAGCAGACAGATAGGACAGGACTATAATTCACCCCTCCACTTT	CASRQIGQDYNSPLHF
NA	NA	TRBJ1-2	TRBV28	TGTGCCACGGTTCCAGGTTCAGCTAACTATGGCTACACCTTC	CATVPGSANYGYTF
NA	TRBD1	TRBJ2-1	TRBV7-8	TGTGCCAGCAGCTTAGTTGGGCAGGGGGATGAGCAGTTCTTC	CASSLVGQGDEQFF